The clone carrying this T cell receptor (beta chain) appeared once. Profiling of TCR beta VDJ combinations and CDR3 sequences used genomic DNA as template. TCRdb reanalysed the reads using MiXCR and keeps one entry per CDR3 protein. The sample contains fewer than 250,000 distinct CDR3 sequences, roughly half of which appear only once. This record belongs to a study of CD8+CD57+ T cells in acquired aplastic anemia. Per the germline V gene, CDR1 is DFQATT and CDR2 is SNEGSKA (reference sequence). The CDR3 contains 15 residues. Trimming took off 3 bases at V and 1 base at J, with 13 bases between the two ends.

The sequenced sample consisted of sorted CD4+, CD8+, or CD8+CD57+ T cells (not recorded which) from PBMCs. This chain connects TRBV20-1 to TRBJ2-1, with D tentatively TRBD2 (5 bases). The sequence came from a human donor in good health, serving as a control. DNA of the CDR3: TGCAGTGCTAGCTCCGTAAGAGGGTCCTACAATGAGCAGTTCTTC. Its protein is CSASSVRGSYNEQFF.